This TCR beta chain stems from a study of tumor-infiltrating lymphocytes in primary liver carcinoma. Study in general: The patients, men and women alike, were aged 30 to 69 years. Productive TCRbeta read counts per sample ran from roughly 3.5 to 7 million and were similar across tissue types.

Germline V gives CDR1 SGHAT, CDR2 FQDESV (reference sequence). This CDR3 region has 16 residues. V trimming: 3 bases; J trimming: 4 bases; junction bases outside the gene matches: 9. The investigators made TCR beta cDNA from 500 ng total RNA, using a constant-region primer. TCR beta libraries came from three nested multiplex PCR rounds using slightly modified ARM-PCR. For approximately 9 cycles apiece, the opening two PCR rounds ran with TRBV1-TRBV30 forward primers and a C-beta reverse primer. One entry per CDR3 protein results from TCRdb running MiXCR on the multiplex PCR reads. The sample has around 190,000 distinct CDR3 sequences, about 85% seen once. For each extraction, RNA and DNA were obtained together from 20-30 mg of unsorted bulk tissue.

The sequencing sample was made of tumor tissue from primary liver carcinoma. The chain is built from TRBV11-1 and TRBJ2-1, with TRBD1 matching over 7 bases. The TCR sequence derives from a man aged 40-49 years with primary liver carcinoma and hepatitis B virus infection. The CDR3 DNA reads TGTGCCAGCAGCTTGGGACAGACCAACTCTTACAATGAGCAGTTCTTC. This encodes CASSLGQTNSYNEQFF.